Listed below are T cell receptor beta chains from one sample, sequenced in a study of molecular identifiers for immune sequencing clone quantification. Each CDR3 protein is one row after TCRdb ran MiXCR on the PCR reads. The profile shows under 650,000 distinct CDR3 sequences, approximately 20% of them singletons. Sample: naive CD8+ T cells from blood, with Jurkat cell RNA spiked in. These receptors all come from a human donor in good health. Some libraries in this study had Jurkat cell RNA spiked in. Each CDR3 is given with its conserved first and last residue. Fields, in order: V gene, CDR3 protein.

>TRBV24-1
CATSDSLPGLAGELFF
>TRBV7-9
CASSLGILTEAFF
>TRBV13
CASSHTTSGRDTQYF
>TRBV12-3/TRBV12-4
CASRIRSGELFF
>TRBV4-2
CASSSNRGPYYEQYF
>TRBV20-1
CSARGRLESNQPQHF
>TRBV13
CASSSRLETQYF
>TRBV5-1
CASSTLGTSGSNEQFF
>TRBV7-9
CASSPPWTGSETQYF
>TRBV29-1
CSVDTGNIYNEQFF
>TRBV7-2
CASSLVEGYYGYTF
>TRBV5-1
CASSLDLFTEAFF
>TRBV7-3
CASSQVGTGGDEQFF
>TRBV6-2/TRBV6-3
CASSVSLPSLFWELFF
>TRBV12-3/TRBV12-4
CASRLTGSSTDTQYF
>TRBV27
CASSLARQGSEQYF
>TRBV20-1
CSASGVAGAYPYNEQFF
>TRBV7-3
CASSLSGGGSATQYF
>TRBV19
CASGLFDSYQPQHF
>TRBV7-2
CASSTGHSSYNSPLHF
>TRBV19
CASSTLGRLGAKNIRYF
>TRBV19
CASSISLLTSADTQYF